The 14 T cell receptor beta chains below come from one sample, sequenced in a study of T cell responses to AZD1222 COVID-19 vaccine. The table came from immunoSEQ multiplex PCR; TCRdb's copy has only in-frame clones and leaves some out. The sample shows roughly 120,000 clones, roughly 92% of them seen only once. Source: peripheral blood, taken 28 days after the second AZD1222 dose. The receptors here all came from an adult who received the AZD1222 COVID-19 vaccine.

The rearrangement joins TRBV6-5 to TRBJ2-7, with 8 bases that match TRBD2. The CDR3 extends over 15 amino acids. In germline, CDR1 is MNHEY, CDR2 SVGAGI. Unmatched junction bases numbered 8, after V lost 7 bases and J lost 0 bases. The CDR3 bases are TGTGCCAGCATAGAACAGCGGGGGAGCTCCTACGAGCAGTACTTC. Its translation: CASIEQRGSSYEQYF.

V and J are TRBV7-9 and TRBJ2-2, with 8 nucleotides matching TRBD1. J was trimmed by 3 bases and V by 2 bases; bases with no gene match: 5. The germline V gene encodes CDR1 SEHNR and CDR2 FQNEAQ (reference sequence). The CDR3 runs to 16 residues. For the CDR3, the DNA is TGTGCCAGCAGCTTACGTCCAGGGGGCTACACCGGGGAGCTGTTTTTT. This translates into CASSLRPGGYTGELFF.

The chain has TRBV5-6 and TRBJ2-6; D possibly corresponds to TRBD1 (5 bases). Germline CDR1 reads SGHDT; CDR2 reads YYEEEE. The CDR3 totals 14 residues. The V and J ends lost 5 bases and 2 bases respectively, with 8 bases between them. CDR3 DNA sequence: TGTGCCAGCAGTCAGGGTGCTGGGGCCAACGTCCTGACTTTC. Protein: CASSQGAGANVLTF.

The rearrangement uses TRBV7-9 and TRBJ2-1; D may match TRBD1 or TRBD2 (6 bases each). This CDR3 comprises 15 residues. Germline V CDR1 and CDR2: SEHNR, FQNEAQ (reference sequence). Trimming pared 6 bases from V and 8 bases from J, leaving 20 bases between. CDR3 protein: CASRELGGISDEQFF. The CDR3 DNA reads TGTGCCAGCAGGGAGTTGGGGGGCATTAGCGATGAGCAGTTCTTC.

This clone was seen just once. The chain carries TRBV7-6 and TRBJ2-7, with D perhaps matching TRBD1 or TRBD2 (5 bases each). This CDR3 has 16 amino acids. Deletions cut 5 bases from V and 2 bases from J, with 19 bases between. Germline values: CDR1 SGHVS, CDR2 FNYEAQ. The CDR3 protein is CASSQNPGPNTYEQYF. CDR3 bases: TGTGCCAGCAGCCAGAATCCGGGACCAAACACCTACGAGCAGTACTTC.

The genes are TRBV9 and TRBJ2-1; possible D gene TRBD2, 5 bases. The V end was cut by 5 bases, the J end by 0 bases, with 12 bases between. Looked up from germline, CDR1 is SGDLS and CDR2 is YYNGEE. The CDR3 has 15 residues. CDR3 DNA sequence: TGTGCCAGCAGTGAGGGTCAGAGCTCCTACAATGAGCAGTTCTTC. As protein: CASSEGQSSYNEQFF.

This chain links TRBV5-1 with TRBJ2-7, with TRBD2 identical over 7 bases. V lost 0 bases, J lost 1 base, and 7 bases stayed unmatched. CDR3 length: 16 amino acids. Germline CDR1 and CDR2: SGHRS and YFSETQ. The CDR3, as DNA: TGCGCCAGCAGCTTGGCCGCGGACGGGAGGTCCTACGAGCAGTACTTC. Translating gives CASSLAADGRSYEQYF.

V is TRBV19 and J is TRBJ2-1, with 9 bases matching TRBD1. Losses at the gene ends were 3 bases for V and 5 bases for J; bases not matched to a gene: 8. The CDR3 totals 16 residues. Looked up from germline, CDR1 is LNHDA and CDR2 is SQIVND (reference sequence). This chain's CDR3 is CASSMGTGTGNNEQFF. CDR3 bases: TGTGCCAGTAGTATGGGGACCGGGACAGGGAACAATGAGCAGTTCTTC.

This chain connects TRBV11-2 to TRBJ2-7; D is undetermined. This CDR3 contains 14 residues. V dropped 2 bases and J dropped 0 bases, with 8 bases sitting between them. Germline V gene sequence: CDR1 SGHAT, CDR2 FQNNGV. In DNA form, the CDR3 reads TGTGCCAGCAGCTTAAGTTACACCTCCTACGAGCAGTACTTC. It yields the protein CASSLSYTSYEQYF.

The rearrangement links TRBV7-3 to TRBJ2-1, with 9 bases fitting TRBD2. The V and J ends lost 1 base and 7 bases, in that order; junction bases with no gene match: 14. Germline lookup yields CDR1 SGHTA and CDR2 FQGTGA. The CDR3 is 18 residues long. The CDR3 is CASSLMGPGSGRGNEQFF. Written as DNA, the CDR3 is TGTGCCAGCAGCTTAATGGGCCCGGGTAGCGGGAGAGGGAATGAGCAGTTCTTC. Full variable domain (remainder filled in from reference TRBV7-3 and TRBJ2-1): GAGVSQTPSNKVTEKGKYVELRCDPISGHTALYWYRQSLGQGPEFLIYFQGTGAADDSGLPNDRFFAVRPEGSVSTLKIQRTERGDSAVYLCASSLMGPGSGRGNEQFFGPGTRLTVL.

Here the CDR3 DNA reads TGTGCCAGCAGTGGCTACAGGGTAGGGTCACCCCTCCACTTT. Translation gives CASSGYRVGSPLHF. The gene calls are TRBV28 and TRBJ1-6; maybe TRBD1 (6 bases). Looked up from germline, CDR1 is MDHEN and CDR2 is SYDVKM. The CDR3 runs to 14 residues. Trimming pared 5 bases from V and 10 bases from J, leaving 15 bases between. The whole variable domain, filled in from reference TRBV28 and TRBJ1-6, reads DVKVTQSSRYLVKRTGEKVFLECVQDMDHENMFWYRQDPGLGLRLIYFSYDVKMKEKGDIPEGYSVSREKKERFSLILESASTNQTSMYLCASSGYRVGSPLHFGNGTRLTVT.

This clone has a single count. This sequence joins TRBV16 and TRBJ1-2; D might be TRBD1 (5 bases). CDR3 length: 14 residues. V lost 4 bases, J lost 7 bases, and 16 bases lay in between. CDR1 and CDR2 (germline): KGHSY, FQNENV. Here the CDR3 reads CASSLVRGASGYTF. CDR3 in DNA: TGTGCCAGCAGCCTAGTACGTGGGGCCTCTGGCTACACCTTC.

This rearrangement joins TRBV6-2 or TRBV6-3 to TRBJ2-7, with a tentative D call TRBD1 (5 bases). Trimming left V 2 bases short and J 3 bases short, with 14 bases between. Germline V gene data show CDR1 as MNHEY and CDR2 as SVGEGT. This CDR3 has 15 amino acids. This CDR3 reads CASSYPPRGSYEQYF. CDR3 nucleotides: TGTGCCAGCAGTTACCCCCCTAGGGGAAGCTACGAGCAGTACTTC.

The rearrangement uses TRBV5-6 and TRBJ2-1; 7 nucleotides agree with TRBD2. Germline trimming cut 0 bases from V and 0 bases from J; bases unmatched to any gene: 3. The germline gives CDR1 SGHDT, CDR2 YYEEEE. The CDR3 sequence is 16 residues long. CDR3 sequence (DNA): TGTGCCAGCAGCTTGGGTGGCGGGAGCTCCTACAATGAGCAGTTCTTC. Residues: CASSLGGGSSYNEQFF.